The source of this T cell receptor (beta chain) is a study of breast tumors, draining lymph nodes, adjacent tissues. Via MiXCR, TCRdb re-called the multiplex PCR reads, giving one row per CDR3 protein. The sample consists of fewer than 25,000 distinct CDR3 sequences, 68% of them appearing once. Germline V gives CDR1 MNHEY, CDR2 SMNVEV (reference sequence). The CDR3 has 15 amino acids. Trimming took 5 bases from V and 9 from J, leaving 17 bases between them. The source of this sequence is a female donor with breast cancer. Some clones in this sample may be carry-over from other donors' samples. The rearrangement uses TRBV27 and TRBJ1-6; D is possibly TRBD1 (6 bases). The specimen was tumor-adjacent breast tissue. CDR3 residues: CASSHPTGLVSPLHF. The CDR3 nucleotides read TGTGCCAGCAGTCACCCGACAGGATTAGTTTCACCCCTCCACTTT.